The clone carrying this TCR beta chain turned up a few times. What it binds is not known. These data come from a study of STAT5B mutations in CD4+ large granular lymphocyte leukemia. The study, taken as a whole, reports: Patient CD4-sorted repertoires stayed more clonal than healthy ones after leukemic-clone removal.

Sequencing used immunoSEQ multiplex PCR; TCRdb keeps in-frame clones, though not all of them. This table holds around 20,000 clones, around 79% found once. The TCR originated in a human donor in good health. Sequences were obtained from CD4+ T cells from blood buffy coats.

CDR3 in DNA: TGTGCCTGGAGTCCTATTTCCGGGACAGCCAATTCAGCTAACTATGGCTACACCTTC. Translated: CAWSPISGTANSANYGYTF. The V call is TRBV30, the J call TRBJ1-2, with TRBD1 matching 7 bases. This CDR3 has 19 residues. V lost 2 bases and J lost 0; bases outside the gene matches: 18. CDR1 is GTSNPN and CDR2 is SVGIG in the germline V gene (reference sequence).